The source of this T cell receptor beta chain is a study of T cell therapy after organ transplantation. Study-level background: Expansion used a peptide pool of 30 HLA class I and II CMV epitopes. Overall study findings and caveats: Nonresponder repertoires showed strong pretherapy expansions, barely changing post-therapy. Lower pretherapy CD8 clonality went with larger post-therapy fold change.

The V end lost 8 bases, the J end lost 1 base, and 16 bases lay between the germline ends. CDR3 length equals 15 residues. Germline V gene sequence: CDR1 ENHRY, CDR2 SYGVKD. Generated by immunoSEQ multiplex PCR, the TCRdb table keeps only in-frame clones and is missing some. The sample holds tens of thousands of clones, about 94% seen once. With respect to this clone: Its target is unknown.

This receptor was identified in a human patient who had received a solid organ transplant and had CMV disease. V and J are TRBV10-3 and TRBJ2-3; D not resolved. The source material was CD8+ T cells from blood, sampled before autologous CMV-specific T cell therapy. The CDR3 DNA is TGTGCCATCGGGGATGATGGGGTCCGCACAGATACGCAGTATTTT. Encoded protein: CAIGDDGVRTDTQYF.